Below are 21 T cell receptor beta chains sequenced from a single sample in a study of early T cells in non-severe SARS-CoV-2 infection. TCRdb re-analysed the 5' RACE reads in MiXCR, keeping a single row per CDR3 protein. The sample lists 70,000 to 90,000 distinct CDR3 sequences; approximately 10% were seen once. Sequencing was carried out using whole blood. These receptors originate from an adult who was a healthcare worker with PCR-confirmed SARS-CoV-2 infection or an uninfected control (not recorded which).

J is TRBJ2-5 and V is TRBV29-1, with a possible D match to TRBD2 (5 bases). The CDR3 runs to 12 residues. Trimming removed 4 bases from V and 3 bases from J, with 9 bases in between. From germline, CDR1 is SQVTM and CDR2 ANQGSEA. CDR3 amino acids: CSVVPREETQYF. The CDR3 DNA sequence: TGCAGCGTTGTTCCGCGGGAAGAGACCCAGTACTTC. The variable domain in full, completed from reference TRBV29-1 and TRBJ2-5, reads SAVISQKPSRDICQRGTSLTIQCQVDSQVTMMFWYRQQPGQSLTLIATANQGSEATYESGFVIDKFPISRPNLTFSTLTVSNMSPEDSSIYLCSVVPREETQYFGPGTRLLVL.

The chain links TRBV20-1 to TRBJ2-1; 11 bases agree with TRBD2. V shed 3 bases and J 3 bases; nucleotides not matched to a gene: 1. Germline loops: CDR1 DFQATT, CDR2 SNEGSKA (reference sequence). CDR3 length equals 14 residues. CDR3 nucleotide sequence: TGCAGTGCTAGCGGGACTAGCGGCTACAATGAGCAGTTCTTC. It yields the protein CSASGTSGYNEQFF.

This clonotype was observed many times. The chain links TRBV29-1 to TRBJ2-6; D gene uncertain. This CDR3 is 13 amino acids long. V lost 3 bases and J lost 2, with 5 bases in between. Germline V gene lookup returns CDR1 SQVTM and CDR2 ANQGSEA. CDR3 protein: CSVEGTGANVLTF. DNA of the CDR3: TGCAGCGTTGAGGGAACTGGGGCCAACGTCCTGACTTTC.

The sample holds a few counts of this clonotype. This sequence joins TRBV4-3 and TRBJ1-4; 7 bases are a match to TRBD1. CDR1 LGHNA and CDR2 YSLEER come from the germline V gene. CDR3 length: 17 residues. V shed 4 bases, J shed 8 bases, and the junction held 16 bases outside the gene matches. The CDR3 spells CASSPNSVRGLREKLFF. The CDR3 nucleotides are TGCGCCAGCAGCCCCAATTCAGTTAGGGGGCTTCGGGAAAAACTGTTTTTT.

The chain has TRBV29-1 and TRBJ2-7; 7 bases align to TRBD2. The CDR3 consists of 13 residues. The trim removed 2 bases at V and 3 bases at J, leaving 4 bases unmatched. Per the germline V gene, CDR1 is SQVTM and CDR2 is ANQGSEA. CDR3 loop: CSVEPGGGYEQYF. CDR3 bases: TGCAGCGTTGAACCGGGAGGCGGCTACGAGCAGTACTTC.

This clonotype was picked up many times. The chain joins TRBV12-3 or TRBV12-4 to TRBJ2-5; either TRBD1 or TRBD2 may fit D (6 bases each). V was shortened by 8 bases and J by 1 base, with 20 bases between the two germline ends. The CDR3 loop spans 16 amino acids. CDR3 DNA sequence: TGTGCCAGCGGGGAATCATCGGGGGCCCTCCAAGAGACCCAGTACTTC. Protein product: CASGESSGALQETQYF.

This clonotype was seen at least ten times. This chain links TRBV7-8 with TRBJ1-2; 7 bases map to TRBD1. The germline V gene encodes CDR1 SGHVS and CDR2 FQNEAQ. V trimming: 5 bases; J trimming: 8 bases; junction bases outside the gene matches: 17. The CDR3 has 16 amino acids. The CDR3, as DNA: TGTGCCAGCAGCGGGACCAGGGACAGCCAGGCGAGGGGCTACACCTTC. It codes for CASSGTRDSQARGYTF.

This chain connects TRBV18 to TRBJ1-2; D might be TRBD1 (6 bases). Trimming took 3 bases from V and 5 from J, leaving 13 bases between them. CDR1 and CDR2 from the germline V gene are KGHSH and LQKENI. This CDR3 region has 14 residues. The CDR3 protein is CASSPEGHAYGYTF. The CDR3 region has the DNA TGTGCCAGCTCACCTGAGGGACACGCTTATGGCTACACCTTC.

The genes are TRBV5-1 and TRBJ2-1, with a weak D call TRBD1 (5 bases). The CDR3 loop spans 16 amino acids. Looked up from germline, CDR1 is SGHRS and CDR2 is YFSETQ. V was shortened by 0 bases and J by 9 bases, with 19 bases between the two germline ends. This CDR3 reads CASSLGAAHRKGEQFF. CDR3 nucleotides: TGCGCCAGCAGCTTGGGGGCTGCGCACAGGAAGGGTGAGCAGTTCTTC.

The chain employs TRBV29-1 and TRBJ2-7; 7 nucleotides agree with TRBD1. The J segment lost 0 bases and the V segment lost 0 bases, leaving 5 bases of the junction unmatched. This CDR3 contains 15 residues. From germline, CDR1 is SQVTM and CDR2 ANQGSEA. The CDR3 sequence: CSVEDDRVPSYEQYF. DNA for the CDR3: TGCAGCGTTGAAGATGACAGGGTACCCTCCTACGAGCAGTACTTC.

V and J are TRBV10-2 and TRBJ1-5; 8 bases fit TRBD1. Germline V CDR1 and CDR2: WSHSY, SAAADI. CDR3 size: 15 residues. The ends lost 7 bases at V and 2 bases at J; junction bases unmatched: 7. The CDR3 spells CASTPADRGNQPQHF. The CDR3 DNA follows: TGCGCCAGCACCCCGGCGGACAGGGGCAATCAGCCCCAGCATTTT.

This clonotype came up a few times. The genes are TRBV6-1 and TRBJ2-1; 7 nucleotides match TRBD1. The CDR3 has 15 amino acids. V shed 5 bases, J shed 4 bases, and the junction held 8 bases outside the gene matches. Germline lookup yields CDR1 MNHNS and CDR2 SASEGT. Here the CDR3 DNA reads TGTGCCAGCAGTCCAGGACAGGCGATATACAATGAGCAGTTCTTC. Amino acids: CASSPGQAIYNEQFF.

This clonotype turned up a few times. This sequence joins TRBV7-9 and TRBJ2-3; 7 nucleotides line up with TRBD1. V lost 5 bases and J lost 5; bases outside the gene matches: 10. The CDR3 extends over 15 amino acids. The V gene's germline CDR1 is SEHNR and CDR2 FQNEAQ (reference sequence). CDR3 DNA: TGTGCCAGCAGCCCCCGGGACAGTGGGGGAGATACGCAGTATTTT. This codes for CASSPRDSGGDTQYF.

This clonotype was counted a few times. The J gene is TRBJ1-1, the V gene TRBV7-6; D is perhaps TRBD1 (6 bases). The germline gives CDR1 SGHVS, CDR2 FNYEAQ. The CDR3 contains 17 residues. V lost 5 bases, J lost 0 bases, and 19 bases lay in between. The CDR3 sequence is CASSARRGGGLNTEAFF. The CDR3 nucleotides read TGTGCCAGCAGCGCACGAAGGGGGGGCGGGCTGAACACTGAAGCTTTCTTT.

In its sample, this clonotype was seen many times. CDR3 sequence reads: CSATGRQETQYF. CDR3 in DNA: TGCAGTGCTACAGGGAGACAAGAGACCCAGTACTTC. The chain joins TRBV20-1 to TRBJ2-5; D possibly uses TRBD1 or TRBD2 (5 bases each). With 4 bases removed from V and 2 bases from J, the gap between germline ends came to 8 bases. Germline V gene data show CDR1 as DFQATT and CDR2 as SNEGSKA (reference sequence). The CDR3 runs to 12 residues.

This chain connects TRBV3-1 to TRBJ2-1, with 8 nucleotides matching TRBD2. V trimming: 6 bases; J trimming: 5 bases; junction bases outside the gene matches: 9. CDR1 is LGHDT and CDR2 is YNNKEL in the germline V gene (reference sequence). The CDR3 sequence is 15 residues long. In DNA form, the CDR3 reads TGTGCCAGCAGTCGAAGCGGGGGAGGTAACAATGAGCAGTTCTTC. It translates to CASSRSGGGNNEQFF.

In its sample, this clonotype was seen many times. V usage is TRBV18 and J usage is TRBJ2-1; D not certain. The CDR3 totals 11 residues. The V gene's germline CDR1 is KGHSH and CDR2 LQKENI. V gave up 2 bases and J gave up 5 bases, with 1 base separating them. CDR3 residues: CASSPNNEQFF. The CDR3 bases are TGTGCCAGCTCACCAAACAATGAGCAGTTCTTC. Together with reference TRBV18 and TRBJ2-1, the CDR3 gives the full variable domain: NAGVMQNPRHLVRRRGQEARLRCSPMKGHSHVYWYRQLPEEGLKFMVYLQKENIIDESGMPKERFSAEFPKEGPSILRIQQVVRGDSAAYFCASSPNNEQFFGPGTRLTVL.

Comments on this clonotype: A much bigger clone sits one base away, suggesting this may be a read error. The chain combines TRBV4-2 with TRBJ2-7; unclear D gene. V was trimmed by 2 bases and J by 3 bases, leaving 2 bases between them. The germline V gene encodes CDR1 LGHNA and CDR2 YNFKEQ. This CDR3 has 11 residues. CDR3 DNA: TGTGCCAGCAGCCAAAACTACGAGCAGTACTTC. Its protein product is CASSQNYEQYF.

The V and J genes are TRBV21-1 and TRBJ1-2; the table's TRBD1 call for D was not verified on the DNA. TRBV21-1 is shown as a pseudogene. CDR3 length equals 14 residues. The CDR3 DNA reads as TGTGCCAGCAGCAAAGAAGAGGGGGGAGCGGGCTACACCTTC. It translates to CASSKEEGGAGYTF.

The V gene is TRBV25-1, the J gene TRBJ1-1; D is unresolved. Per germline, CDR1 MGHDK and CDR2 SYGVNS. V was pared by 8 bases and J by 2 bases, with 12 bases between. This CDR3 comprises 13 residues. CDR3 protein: CASCYSTNTEAFF. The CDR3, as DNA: TGTGCCAGCTGTTACAGTACCAACACTGAAGCTTTCTTT.

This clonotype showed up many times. The CDR3: CASSLRGFSGNTIYF. DNA for the CDR3: TGTGCCAGCAGTTTGCGGGGTTTCTCTGGAAACACCATATATTTT. The V call is TRBV7-9, the J call TRBJ1-3, with D unclear. Germline CDR1 SEHNR, CDR2 FQNEAQ (reference sequence). Trimming removed 6 bases from V and 0 bases from J, with 12 bases in between. The CDR3 loop spans 15 amino acids.